This T cell receptor (beta chain) was profiled in a study of cytomegalovirus exposure and HLA in healthy donors. The study ran its PCR with 60 Vbeta and 13 Jbeta primers. Profiled with immunoSEQ multiplex PCR; TCRdb holds only in-frame clones, not every one. This sample has 200,000 to 300,000 clones, with 80% to 85% found just once. Material: PBMCs. This TCR was sampled from a woman aged 55-69 years in good health and CMV-seropositive.

CDR3 nucleotides: TGTGCCACCAGCAGAGGTGGAACTAGCGGGAGATGGAGGGATACGCAGTATTTT. Protein sequence: CATSRGGTSGRWRDTQYF. The J gene is TRBJ2-3, the V gene TRBV15, with TRBD2 matching 11 bases. Germline V gene lookup returns CDR1 LNHNV and CDR2 YYDKDF (reference sequence). This CDR3 has 18 amino acids. V lost 1 base, J lost 6 bases, and 12 bases stayed unmatched.